This TCR beta chain was sequenced during a study of blood T cell repertoires in COVID-19 (dated by TCRdb to 2019 to 2021). Study-wide context: Samples from collaborators originated in the United States, Italy and Spain and spanned both the acute and convalescent phases of COVID-19. The material from the prospective study consisted of cDNA or gDNA derived from T cells, B-cell-depleted T cells, or PBMCs. Deeply sampled blood TCRbeta repertoires from subjects exposed to, actively infected with, or recovered from COVID-19 were included in the dataset. A freely available public database, intended as a resource for researchers studying the immune response to SARS-CoV-2, is where the repertoires were released. Samples were obtained from the ongoing ImmuneRACE study (first 160 participants) and from approximately 1,200 subjects provided by 6 global collaborators. The sample metadata nearly always contained a de-identified subject ID, COVID-19 status, age in years and sex. Where HLA class I and class II types were available, the types were taken from metadata supplied by the sample provider, not from assay-based typing. Overall study outcomes, separate from this receptor: The quantity of clinical and demographic metadata differed by source and by participant and was supplied without curation.

This clone was counted only a few times. There is no known antigen for this receptor. No much larger clone is present one base from it, and per-base qualities are unavailable. TCRbeta CDR3 regions were amplified from genomic DNA using the immunoSEQ Assay, a bias-controlled multiplex PCR. Regarding the original processing steps: Within the assay, amplification of reference gene primers was used to estimate how many nucleated cells each sample contained. To quantify the absolute abundance of each unique TCRbeta CDR3 rearrangement, sequence reads were collapsed and filtered. For each sample, productive Simpson clonality was calculated by taking the square root of Simpson's diversity index across productive rearrangements. The immuneACCESS repertoire file appears here via TCRdb, limited to in-frame rearrangements. These files lack a portion of the clones; in checked studies, under half of the deficit traces to unresolved V genes, and the cause of the others is not known. V and J calls and clone size are as listed in that table; D and trimming were resolved from the DNA. Within this sample are more than 300,000 clones, with 89% of them counted one time only. The ten top clones hold roughly a tenth of the sample.

Including cysteine and phenylalanine, the CDR3 has 15 amino acids. Left in the record is the CDR3 DNA by itself, 45 bases read in frame from the first base. Deletion took 10 bases off V and 5 bases off J, with a span of 24 bases between the germline ends. For CDR1 and CDR2, the germline V gene lists SNHLY and FYNNEI. In the prospective study, participants were roughly 18 to 90 years old, resided in about two dozen geographic areas of the United States, and were enrolled through a virtual design. Cohort assignment in the prospective study relied on participant-reported clinical history from a screening survey and a study questionnaire. Recovered participants in ImmuneRACE Cohort 3 were defined as having two consecutive negative NP/OP PCR tests, clearance from a healthcare professional, or resolution of symptoms. Mobile phlebotomists in the prospective study collected whole blood, serum and a nasopharyngeal or oropharyngeal swab from every participant. Prospective study participants could optionally give additional blood draws and questionnaires over an approximately two-month period. Blood samples from the prospective study were shipped frozen or at room temperature prior to DNA extraction.

Sample: PBMCs or T cells enriched from blood (not recorded which). The rearranged segments are TRBV2 and TRBJ2-7; 6 matching bases give a weak D call of TRBD2. This clonotype was obtained from a woman aged 25 to 39 who had recovered from COVID-19. The DNA reads as follows: TGTGCCACAAGCATGGGGGGACGGGTGTCCCACGAGCAGTACTTC. The encoded protein is CATSMGGRVSHEQYF.